This T cell receptor (beta chain) was identified in a study of breast tumors, draining lymph nodes, adjacent tissues. The study's findings and limits: Compared with lymph nodes, tumors were less diverse; compared with nontumor tissue, more.

This clonotype has at least ten counts. The antigen is undetermined. TCRdb called the multiplex PCR reads again in MiXCR, with one record for every CDR3 protein. The sample records some 150,000 distinct CDR3 sequences, around 24% being singletons. Axillary draining lymph nodes of breast cancer patients supplied the node samples. V shed 3 bases and J shed 2 bases, with 13 bases lying between them. The CDR3 loop spans 15 amino acids. The receptor's source is a female donor with breast cancer. Some clones in this sample may be carry-over from other donors' samples. This sequence joins TRBV12-3 or TRBV12-4 and TRBJ1-2, with TRBD1 as a possible D gene (6 bases). Sample: axillary lymph node tissue. CDR3 loop: CASSFGQKANYGYTF. CDR3 in DNA: TGTGCCAGCAGTTTTGGACAGAAAGCAAACTATGGCTACACCTTC.